This T cell receptor beta chain was sequenced for a study of T cell repertoires in cytomegalovirus infection. The CDR3 is 15 residues long. V was shortened by 0 bases and J by 4 bases, with 10 bases between the two germline ends. Germline V gene data show CDR1 as LGHNA and CDR2 as YSLEER. TCRdb called the reads again in MiXCR, with one record for every CDR3 protein. The sample has some 440,000 distinct CDR3 sequences, 31% seen once. The sequence came from a human donor in good health (CMV status not recorded). Some clones in this sample may be carry-over from other donors' samples. The rearrangement joins TRBV4-3 to TRBJ2-1; D is unresolved. Sequencing was done on a sample of PBMCs. The DNA of the CDR3 is TGCGCCAGCAGCCAAGATCCTGTGACGTACAATGAGCAGTTCTTC. Its protein product is CASSQDPVTYNEQFF.